This passage covers 18 T cell receptor beta chains from one sample sequenced in a study of T cell responses to AZD1222 COVID-19 vaccine. Only in-frame clones appear in the TCRdb table, and some are missing; sequencing was by immunoSEQ multiplex PCR. This repertoire shows 250,000 to 300,000 clones, around 93% found once; its top ten account for 0.55%. The material sequenced was peripheral blood, taken 28 days after the second AZD1222 dose. The receptors originated from an adult who received the AZD1222 COVID-19 vaccine.

The chain combines TRBV28 with TRBJ2-1; 11 bases line up with TRBD1. The V and J ends lost 7 bases and 4 bases, in that order; junction bases with no gene match: 6. The germline V gene has CDR1 MDHEN and CDR2 SYDVKM. The CDR3 covers 15 residues. CDR3 DNA sequence: TGTGCCAGCACGATTGGGACAGGGGGTTACAATGAGCAGTTCTTC. Protein: CASTIGTGGYNEQFF.

The chain links TRBV27 to TRBJ1-4, with a possible D match to TRBD1 (6 bases). This CDR3 contains 17 residues. CDR1 and CDR2 (germline): MNHEY, SMNVEV (reference sequence). V was clipped by 4 bases and J by 4 bases, with 19 bases between them. The CDR3 is CASSSLARTAFNEKLFF. CDR3 in DNA: TGTGCCAGCAGTTCCCTAGCCCGGACAGCTTTTAATGAAAAACTGTTTTTT.

The rearrangement joins TRBV11-2 to TRBJ2-7; TRBD1 aligns across 8 bases. This CDR3 has 15 amino acids. Per germline, CDR1 SGHAT and CDR2 FQNNGV. J was trimmed by 3 bases and V by 5 bases; bases with no gene match: 9. Written as DNA, the CDR3 is TGTGCCAGCAGCCCGACAGGGGTTAGTCTCTACGAGCAGTACTTC. Translated, it gives CASSPTGVSLYEQYF. Full variable domain (rest looked up from reference TRBV11-2 and TRBJ2-7): EAGVAQSPRYKIIEKRQSVAFWCNPISGHATLYWYQQILGQGPKLLIQFQNNGVVDDSQLPKDRFSAERLKGVDSTLKIQPAKLEDSAVYLCASSPTGVSLYEQYFGPGTRLTVT.

The V and J genes are TRBV28 and TRBJ1-1; D might be TRBD1 (5 bases). CDR3 length: 15 residues. V was trimmed by 0 bases and J by 4 bases, leaving 12 bases between them. Germline V gives CDR1 MDHEN, CDR2 SYDVKM. CDR3 protein: CASSLWAGSTTEAFF. Here the CDR3 DNA reads TGTGCCAGCAGTTTATGGGCAGGGTCGACCACTGAAGCTTTCTTT.

The chain employs TRBV7-2 and TRBJ1-1; D is undetermined. Per germline, CDR1 SGHTA and CDR2 FQGNSA. Deletions cut 5 bases from V and 4 bases from J, with 17 bases between. CDR3 size: 15 residues. The CDR3 protein is CASSPRPGESTEAFF. Here the CDR3 DNA reads TGTGCCAGCAGCCCTCGGCCGGGTGAGAGCACTGAAGCTTTCTTT.

This chain links TRBV9 with TRBJ1-6, with D hard to call. The germline V gene has CDR1 SGDLS and CDR2 YYNGEE. The CDR3 loop spans 14 amino acids. Trimming took 0 bases from V and 7 from J, leaving 8 bases between them. In DNA, the CDR3 is TGTGCCAGCAGCGTAGGGGGAAACAATTCACCCCTCCACTTT. Protein sequence: CASSVGGNNSPLHF.

The chain uses TRBV29-1 and TRBJ2-7; TRBD2 is a possible D gene (5 bases). This CDR3 contains 13 residues. Germline values: CDR1 SQVTM, CDR2 ANQGSEA. Trimming cost V 3 bases and J 2 bases, with 11 bases left between them. The CDR3 is CSVDGRAPYEQYF. CDR3 DNA: TGCAGCGTTGATGGGCGGGCGCCCTACGAGCAGTACTTC.

This clone was detected once. This rearrangement joins TRBV10-2 to TRBJ2-2; TRBD1 matches at 7 bases. CDR3 length: 14 amino acids. Trimming at V came to 6 bases and at J to 7 bases, leaving 8 bases not matched to a gene. Looked up from germline, CDR1 is WSHSY and CDR2 is SAAADI. CDR3 residues: CASRSRGQGGELFF. The DNA for the CDR3 is TGCGCCAGCAGGTCGAGGGGGCAAGGCGGGGAGCTGTTTTTT.

The chain carries TRBV30 and TRBJ1-1; the D is unclear. V dropped 3 bases and J dropped 1 base, with 6 bases sitting between them. The CDR3 totals 12 residues. CDR1 is GTSNPN and CDR2 is SVGIG in the germline V gene (reference sequence). The CDR3 protein is CAWRRPNTEAFF. The CDR3 nucleotides read TGTGCCTGGAGAAGGCCGAACACTGAAGCTTTCTTT.

This CDR3 is CASSYEGKASPLHF. In nucleotides, the CDR3 is TGTGCCAGCAGTTATGAAGGGAAGGCTTCACCCCTCCACTTT. The chain has TRBV6-5 and TRBJ1-6; D remains unclear. Trimming cost V 3 bases and J 9 bases, with 12 bases left between them. The germline gives CDR1 MNHEY, CDR2 SVGAGI. The length of the CDR3 is 14 residues.

The chain employs TRBV11-2 and TRBJ2-5, with TRBD2 identical over 9 bases. The CDR3 extends over 16 amino acids. The ends lost 5 bases at V and 4 bases at J; junction bases unmatched: 11. CDR1 and CDR2 (germline): SGHAT, FQNNGV. This CDR3 is CASSPLAGLDGETQYF. CDR3 nucleotide sequence: TGTGCCAGCAGCCCCCTAGCGGGACTCGATGGAGAGACCCAGTACTTC.

The chain joins TRBV27 to TRBJ2-5; the D call may be TRBD1 or TRBD2 (6 bases each). The CDR3 loop spans 17 amino acids. The germline gives CDR1 MNHEY, CDR2 SMNVEV (reference sequence). The V and J ends lost 7 bases and 4 bases respectively, with 25 bases between them. CDR3 sequence (DNA): TGTGCCAGCAACAAGGGGGGTGGTGCCGCCGGCGGAGAGACCCAGTACTTC. Amino acid sequence: CASNKGGGAAGGETQYF.

This clone was observed once. This sequence joins TRBV2 and TRBJ1-5; 9 bases fit TRBD1. The CDR3 totals 14 residues. V was clipped by 6 bases and J by 5 bases; unmatched bases: 5. Germline V gives CDR1 SNHLY, CDR2 FYNNEI. This CDR3 reads CASRETGGYQPQHF. CDR3 in DNA: TGTGCCAGCAGGGAGACAGGGGGGTATCAGCCCCAGCATTTT.

The chain is built from TRBV2 and TRBJ1-1, with D possibly being TRBD1 (5 bases). The length of the CDR3 is 15 residues. V was trimmed by 2 bases and J by 4 bases, leaving 14 bases between them. CDR1 and CDR2 (germline): SNHLY, FYNNEI. CDR3 in amino acids: CASSEYGAVGTEAFF. The CDR3 DNA reads as TGTGCCAGCAGTGAATATGGGGCCGTCGGCACTGAAGCTTTCTTT.

V and J are TRBV5-1 and TRBJ1-2, with TRBD1 matching over 7 bases. The CDR3 is made up of 15 amino acids. J gave up 0 bases and V 2 bases, and 4 bases lay outside the gene matches. Germline CDR1 reads SGHRS; CDR2 reads YFSETQ. CDR3 loop: CASSFGTDTNYGYTF. The CDR3 nucleotides read TGCGCCAGCAGCTTTGGGACAGATACTAACTATGGCTACACCTTC.

The V call is TRBV25-1, the J call TRBJ2-7, with TRBD1 as a possible D gene (6 bases). The CDR3 extends over 15 amino acids. The germline V gene has CDR1 MGHDK and CDR2 SYGVNS. V dropped 4 bases and J dropped 7 bases, with 20 bases sitting between them. CDR3 in DNA: TGTGCCAGCAGTGTAGGGGGATTAGGGGGAAATGAGCAGTACTTC. This encodes CASSVGGLGGNEQYF.

This chain connects TRBV6-5 to TRBJ2-3, with TRBD1 identical over 7 bases. V lost 6 bases, J lost 2 bases, and 8 bases stayed unmatched. CDR3 size: 15 residues. Germline-derived CDR1 and CDR2 are MNHEY and SVGAGI. Written as DNA, the CDR3 is TGTGCCAGCAGCCCGGACAGGATCACCACAGATACGCAGTATTTT. This gives the protein CASSPDRITTDTQYF.

V usage is TRBV2 and J usage is TRBJ2-7; D is possibly TRBD1 (6 bases). Germline assignment: CDR1 SNHLY and CDR2 FYNNEI. The CDR3 extends over 13 amino acids. The V end lost 3 bases, the J end lost 2 bases, and 8 bases lay between the germline ends. The CDR3 DNA reads as TGTGCCAGCAGTGAGGACAGTACCTACGAGCAGTACTTC. Translated: CASSEDSTYEQYF.